This TCR beta chain was recorded in a study of blood T cell repertoires in COVID-19. The overall study: From the United States, Italy and Spain came samples of acute and convalescent COVID-19. PBMCs, B-cell-depleted T cells, or T cells were the source of the cDNA or gDNA that made up the material.

Participants were aged about 18 to 89 years, lived in 24 US areas, and enrolled virtually. The study assigned cohorts using participant-reported clinical history. Assay: immunoSEQ multiplex PCR; the TCRdb copy retains only in-frame clones and omits some. The table records about 270,000 clones, about 91% of them present only once. This CDR3 spans 17 amino acids. The germline V gene encodes CDR1 SEHNR and CDR2 FQNEAQ (reference sequence). V trimming: 4 bases; J trimming: 4 bases; junction bases outside the gene matches: 7. This chain links TRBV7-9 with TRBJ2-5, with TRBD2 identical over 15 bases. This TCR was sampled from a man aged 35 to 55 who had been exposed to COVID-19. Source material: PBMCs or T cells enriched from blood (not recorded which). The CDR3 protein is CASSSGLAGGVGETQYF. The DNA for the CDR3 is TGTGCCAGCAGCTCGGGACTAGCGGGGGGAGTTGGAGAGACCCAGTACTTC.